Reported below is one T cell receptor beta chain. Original methodology: Counts of nucleated cells, estimated from reference gene primer amplification, were obtained. Generated by immunoSEQ multiplex PCR, the TCRdb table keeps only in-frame clones and is missing some. That table gives V, J and clone size, and the DNA gave D and trimming. The sample yields 68,000 or so clones, approximately 90% seen once. The source of the sample is a study of blood T cell repertoires in COVID-19. Study details: Samples of COVID-19 (acute and convalescent) were obtained from the United States, Italy and Spain. From T cells, B-cell-depleted T cells, or PBMCs came the material, which was cDNA or gDNA.

The CDR3 has 16 residues. Germline lookup yields CDR1 SNHLY and CDR2 FYNNEI. Deletions cut 4 bases from V and 0 bases from J, with 15 bases between. What was sequenced was peripheral blood. The chain joins TRBV2 to TRBJ1-1; D is undetermined. This clonotype was sampled from a woman in her 70s with acute or convalescent COVID-19. CDR3 residues: CASSGRRMNMNTEAFF. The CDR3 DNA follows: TGTGCCAGCAGTGGGCGGCGGATGAATATGAACACTGAAGCTTTCTTT.